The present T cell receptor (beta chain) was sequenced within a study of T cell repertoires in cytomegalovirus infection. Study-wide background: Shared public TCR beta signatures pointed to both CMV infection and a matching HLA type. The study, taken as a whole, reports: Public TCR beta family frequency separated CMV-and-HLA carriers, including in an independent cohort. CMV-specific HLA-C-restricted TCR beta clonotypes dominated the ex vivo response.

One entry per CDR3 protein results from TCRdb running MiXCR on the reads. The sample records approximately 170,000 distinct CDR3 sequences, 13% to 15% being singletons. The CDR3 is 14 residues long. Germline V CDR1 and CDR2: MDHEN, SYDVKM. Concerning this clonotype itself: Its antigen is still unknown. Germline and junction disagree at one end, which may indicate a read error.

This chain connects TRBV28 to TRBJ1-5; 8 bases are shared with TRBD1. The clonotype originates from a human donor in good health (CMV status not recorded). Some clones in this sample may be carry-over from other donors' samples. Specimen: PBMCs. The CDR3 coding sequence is TGTGCCAGCAGTTTGTACAGGGGGAATCAGCACCAGCATTTT. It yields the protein CASSLYRGNQHQHF.